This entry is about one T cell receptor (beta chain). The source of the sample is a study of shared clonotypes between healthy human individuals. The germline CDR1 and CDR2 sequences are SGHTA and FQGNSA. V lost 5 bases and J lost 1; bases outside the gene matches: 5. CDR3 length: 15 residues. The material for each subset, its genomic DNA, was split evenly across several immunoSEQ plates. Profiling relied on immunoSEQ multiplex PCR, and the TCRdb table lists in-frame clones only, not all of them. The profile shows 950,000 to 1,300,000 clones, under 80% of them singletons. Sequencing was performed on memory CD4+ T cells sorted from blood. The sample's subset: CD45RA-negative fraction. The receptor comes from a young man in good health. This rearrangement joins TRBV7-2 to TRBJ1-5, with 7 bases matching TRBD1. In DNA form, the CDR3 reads TGTGCCAGCAGCCGAACGGGACAGAGCAATCAGCCCCAGCATTTT. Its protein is CASSRTGQSNQPQHF.